This is a list of T cell receptor beta chains from one sample in a study of T cell responses to AZD1222 COVID-19 vaccine. Some clones are missing from TCRdb's copy, which holds only in-frame ones; the method was immunoSEQ multiplex PCR. The sample records some 170,000 clones, approximately 88% being singletons. Here the sequenced sample was peripheral blood, taken on day 0 of AZD1222 vaccination. The receptors shown here come from an adult in good health. The CDR3 runs from the conserved cysteine through the conserved F or W. D genes are given only for firm matches. Clone size is shown for a subset of rows, as once, few, many or a class of expanded clone.

size,V,J,D,CDR3,DNA
once,TRBV25-1,TRBJ1-2,-,CASWGGIDGYTF,TGTGCCAGCTGGGGGGGTATTGATGGCTACACCTTC
once,TRBV5-1,TRBJ1-1,-,CASSLVVGMNTEAFF,TGCGCCAGCAGCTTGGTTGTGGGCATGAACACTGAAGCTTTCTTT
-,TRBV7-6,TRBJ1-1,TRBD1,CASSERTGMNTEAFF,TGTGCCAGCAGCGAGAGGACAGGGATGAACACTGAAGCTTTCTTT
once,TRBV5-4,TRBJ1-1,TRBD1,CASSSGVRQGVTFF,TGTGCCAGCAGCTCGGGTGTCAGACAGGGAGTAACTTTCTTT
-,TRBV7-8,TRBJ2-5,-,CASSLGRSTIRETQYF,TGTGCCAGCAGCTTAGGGCGCTCGACTATCCGAGAGACCCAGTACTTC
few,TRBV30,TRBJ1-2,-,CACPGTRFVQGYTF,TGTGCCTGCCCCGGGACCCGCTTTGTGCAAGGCTACACCTTC
-,TRBV4-1,TRBJ2-1,TRBD2,CASSPLAHNNEQFF,TGCGCCAGCAGCCCACTAGCGCATAACAATGAGCAGTTCTTC
-,TRBV7-3,TRBJ2-2,-,CASSLGSTGELFF,TGTGCCAGCAGCTTAGGAAGCACCGGGGAGCTGTTTTTT
-,TRBV5-1,TRBJ2-3,TRBD1,CASSLGAGQGSDTQYF,TGCGCCAGCAGCTTGGGGGCGGGACAGGGGTCAGATACGCAGTATTTT
once,TRBV30,TRBJ2-7,-,CAWTGSTYEQYF,TGTGCCTGGACGGGGTCAACCTACGAGCAGTACTTC
-,TRBV7-2,TRBJ1-2,TRBD1,CASSSQSGQVFYGYTF,TGTGCCAGCAGCTCACAAAGCGGACAGGTTTTCTATGGCTACACCTTC
-,TRBV7-3,TRBJ1-6,TRBD1,CASSSSGTGDSPLHF,TGTGCCAGCAGCTCGTCCGGGACAGGAGATTCACCCCTCCACTTT
-,TRBV18,TRBJ2-3,TRBD2,CASSPPGIAGRTDTQYF,TGTGCCAGCTCACCACCGGGTATAGCGGGGCGCACAGATACGCAGTATTTT
-,TRBV19,TRBJ1-2,-,CASATNKGRYTF,TGTGCCAGTGCCACTAACAAGGGGCGCTACACCTTC
-,TRBV28,TRBJ1-4,-,CASSFLDKGGEKLFF,TGTGCCAGCAGTTTCCTGGACAAGGGGGGTGAAAAACTGTTTTTT
-,TRBV6-6,TRBJ1-2,TRBD1,CASSRGQQNYGYTF,TGTGCCAGCAGTAGGGGGCAGCAAAACTATGGCTACACCTTC
-,TRBV5-6,TRBJ1-2,-,CASTLGPAGYTF,TGTGCCAGCACACTGGGGCCGGCTGGCTACACCTTC
-,TRBV27,TRBJ2-3,-,CASSLVALGGDTQYF,TGTGCCAGCAGTTTAGTAGCTTTAGGTGGAGATACGCAGTATTTT
-,TRBV7-2,TRBJ2-5,-,CASSLARGRETQYF,TGTGCCAGCAGCTTAGCGCGGGGACGAGAGACCCAGTACTTC
-,TRBV7-6,TRBJ1-6,-,CASSQLDAGNSPLHF,TGTGCCAGCAGCCAACTGGACGCTGGGAATTCACCCCTCCACTTT
-,TRBV30,TRBJ1-4,TRBD1,CAWSIGQGGNEKLFF,TGTGCCTGGAGTATCGGACAGGGTGGTAATGAAAAACTGTTTTTT
-,TRBV6-5,TRBJ1-5,-,CASNLEGRGNQPQHF,TGTGCCAGCAACTTGGAGGGCAGGGGCAATCAGCCCCAGCATTTT
once,TRBV9,TRBJ1-1,-,CASSVFRNTEAFF,TGTGCCAGCAGCGTATTCAGAAACACTGAAGCTTTCTTT
-,TRBV9,TRBJ2-7,-,CASSVKTGFEQYF,TGTGCCAGCAGCGTAAAGACAGGCTTTGAGCAGTACTTC
-,TRBV27,TRBJ2-3,-,CASSLADWRGSTDTQYF,TGTGCCAGCAGTTTAGCAGACTGGCGGGGCAGCACAGATACGCAGTATTTT
-,TRBV19,TRBJ1-2,-,CASSLLAGSRGYTF,TGTGCCAGTAGCCTCCTCGCGGGTTCGCGGGGCTACACCTTC
-,TRBV5-4,TRBJ2-5,TRBD2,CASSPPGTSGTQETQYF,TGTGCCAGCAGCCCGCCCGGGACTAGCGGGACCCAAGAGACCCAGTACTTC
-,TRBV11-3,TRBJ2-2,-,CASSRTRNTGELFF,TGTGCCAGCAGTAGGACTCGTAACACCGGGGAGCTGTTTTTT
-,TRBV29-1,TRBJ2-5,-,CSGNRGGETQYF,TGCAGCGGGAATAGGGGAGGAGAGACCCAGTACTTC
-,TRBV9,TRBJ1-6,-,CASGRQGLGNSPLHF,TGTGCCAGCGGAAGGCAGGGGTTGGGGAATTCACCCCTCCACTTT
-,TRBV5-4,TRBJ1-2,-,CASSPGAFGYTF,TGTGCCAGCAGCCCAGGGGCCTTTGGCTACACCTTC
-,TRBV10-3,TRBJ1-3,-,CATQVVPLSGNTIYF,TGTGCCACCCAAGTAGTACCACTCTCTGGAAACACCATATATTTT
-,TRBV28,TRBJ2-2,TRBD2,CASSLWSLAGGPGELFF,TGTGCCAGCAGTTTATGGTCCCTAGCGGGAGGTCCCGGGGAGCTGTTTTTT
-,TRBV10-3,TRBJ2-1,TRBD2,CATRGTSAYNEQFF,TGTGCCACCCGGGGGACTAGCGCATACAATGAGCAGTTCTTC
-,TRBV5-1,TRBJ2-7,TRBD2,CASTPISGPPYEQYF,TGCGCCAGCACCCCTATTAGCGGGCCCCCCTACGAGCAGTACTTC
-,TRBV19,TRBJ1-5,-,CASSILNPSTQPQHF,TGTGCCAGTAGTATTTTAAACCCTTCGACCCAGCCCCAGCATTTT
-,TRBV5-6,TRBJ1-4,TRBD1,CASSWLGTENEKLFF,TGTGCCAGCAGCTGGCTCGGGACAGAAAATGAAAAACTGTTTTTT
-,TRBV10-2,TRBJ2-1,TRBD1,CASSLGTVFSSYNEQFF,TGCGCCAGCAGTCTTGGGACAGTCTTTAGCTCCTACAATGAGCAGTTCTTC
-,TRBV11-1,TRBJ2-3,TRBD2,CASSFSGGTDTQYF,TGTGCCAGCAGCTTCAGCGGGGGCACAGATACGCAGTATTTT
once,TRBV15,TRBJ1-2,TRBD1,CATSRARAGGIGGYTF,TGTGCCACCAGCAGAGCCCGGGCAGGGGGAATTGGTGGCTACACCTTC
medium-sized,TRBV3-1/TRBV3-2,TRBJ2-1,-,CASSPRRGSRNEQFF,TGTGCCAGCAGCCCGAGGAGGGGTAGCCGCAATGAGCAGTTCTTC
-,TRBV19,TRBJ1-1,TRBD1,CASKNGQGTAEAFF,TGTGCCAGTAAAAACGGACAGGGGACCGCTGAAGCTTTCTTT
-,TRBV19,TRBJ1-4,-,CASSTSLGFGTPEKLFF,TGTGCCAGTAGTACATCCCTAGGATTCGGGACACCCGAAAAACTGTTTTTT
-,TRBV6-5,TRBJ2-1,-,CASSYSKSYNEQFF,TGTGCCAGCAGTTACTCGAAATCCTACAATGAGCAGTTCTTC
-,TRBV19,TRBJ1-2,TRBD1,CASSPDRGGGYTF,TGTGCCAGTAGTCCTGACAGGGGCGGTGGCTACACCTTC
-,TRBV2,TRBJ2-3,TRBD2,CASSGLAGGYTDTQYF,TGTGCCAGCAGTGGATTAGCGGGAGGGTACACAGATACGCAGTATTTT
-,TRBV6-5,TRBJ1-1,-,CASYSGPGISEAFF,TGTGCCAGCTATAGCGGACCCGGTATTTCTGAAGCTTTCTTT
-,TRBV4-3,TRBJ2-1,-,CASSQKVRYNEQFF,TGCGCCAGCAGCCAAAAGGTCCGCTACAATGAGCAGTTCTTC
-,TRBV19,TRBJ2-7,-,CASSIGGLYRGEQYF,TGTGCCAGTAGTATTGGGGGTTTGTATCGAGGCGAGCAGTACTTC
-,TRBV21-1,TRBJ1-6,-,CASSKEPRGGQAANSPLHF,TGTGCCAGCAGCAAGGAGCCGAGGGGGGGACAGGCGGCGAATTCACCCCTCCACTTT